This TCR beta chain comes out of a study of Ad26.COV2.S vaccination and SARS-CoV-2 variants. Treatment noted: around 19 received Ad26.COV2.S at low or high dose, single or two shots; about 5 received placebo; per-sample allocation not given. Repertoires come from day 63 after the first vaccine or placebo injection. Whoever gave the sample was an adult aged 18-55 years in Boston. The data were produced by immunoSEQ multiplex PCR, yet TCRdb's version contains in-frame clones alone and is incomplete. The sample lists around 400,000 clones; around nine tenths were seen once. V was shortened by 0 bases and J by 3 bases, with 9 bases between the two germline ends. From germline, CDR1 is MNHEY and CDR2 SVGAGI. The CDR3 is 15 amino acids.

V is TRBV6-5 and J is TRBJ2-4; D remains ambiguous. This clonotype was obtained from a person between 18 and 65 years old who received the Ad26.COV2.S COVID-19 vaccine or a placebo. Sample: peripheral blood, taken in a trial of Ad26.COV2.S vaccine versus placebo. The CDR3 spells CASSYSRQVKNIQYF. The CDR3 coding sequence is TGTGCCAGCAGTTACTCACGGCAGGTCAAAAACATTCAGTACTTC.